A selection of T cell receptor beta chains follows, all from one sample in a study of CD8+ T cells in alopecia areata. The data were produced by immunoSEQ multiplex PCR, yet TCRdb's version contains in-frame clones alone and is incomplete. The repertoire holds 150,000 to 200,000 clones, 67% seen once, with about an eighth in the top ten. Here the sequenced sample was CD8+ T cells sorted from blood, taken at week 0. The receptors originated from a human donor with alopecia areata. Both conserved end residues are part of each CDR3. The order of the fields is V gene, D gene, clone size, J gene, CDR3 DNA, CDR3 protein. D genes are given only for firm matches. Size is stated for part of the rows, as once, few or many counts, or as a class when the clone is expanded.

V gene: TRBV7-9; D gene: .; clone size: few; J gene: TRBJ2-3; CDR3 DNA: TGTGCCAGCAGAGAGGGTCCGAGGACAGATACGCAGTATTTT; CDR3 protein: CASREGPRTDTQYF
V gene: TRBV15; D gene: .; clone size: .; J gene: TRBJ2-5; CDR3 DNA: TGTGCCACCAGCAGAGTCTATGGGGCGGAGACCCAGTACTTC; CDR3 protein: CATSRVYGAETQYF
V gene: TRBV27; D gene: .; clone size: .; J gene: TRBJ2-7; CDR3 DNA: TGTGCCAGCAGCCCCAACTTTTACGAGCAGTACTTC; CDR3 protein: CASSPNFYEQYF
V gene: TRBV10-3; D gene: .; clone size: .; J gene: TRBJ2-3; CDR3 DNA: TGTGCCATCAGTGCCCACTCTATCGGGGGTACAGATACGCAGTATTTT; CDR3 protein: CAISAHSIGGTDTQYF
V gene: TRBV7-9; D gene: TRBD1; clone size: .; J gene: TRBJ2-2; CDR3 DNA: TGTGCCAGCAGCAGCAACACCCATGCGGGCAGGGGGCGTAGCGGGGAGCTGTTTTTT; CDR3 protein: CASSSNTHAGRGRSGELFF
V gene: TRBV25-1; D gene: .; clone size: .; J gene: TRBJ2-7; CDR3 DNA: TGTGCCAGCAGTGTAGGCAGGGATCGCGACGAGCAGTACTTC; CDR3 protein: CASSVGRDRDEQYF
V gene: TRBV18; D gene: .; clone size: .; J gene: TRBJ1-3; CDR3 DNA: TGTGCCAGCTCACCACCCGGGCCGGAAGGGATGGGAAACACCATATATTTT; CDR3 protein: CASSPPGPEGMGNTIYF
V gene: TRBV29-1; D gene: TRBD1; clone size: few; J gene: TRBJ2-4; CDR3 DNA: TGCAGCGTTGTGGGGGACAGGGGTGCCAAAAACATTCAGTACTTC; CDR3 protein: CSVVGDRGAKNIQYF
V gene: TRBV7-9; D gene: .; clone size: .; J gene: TRBJ1-3; CDR3 DNA: TGTGCCAGCAGCTTACCTGGGGGAGCTGGAAACACCATATATTTT; CDR3 protein: CASSLPGGAGNTIYF
V gene: TRBV2; D gene: TRBD1; clone size: .; J gene: TRBJ2-3; CDR3 DNA: TGTGCCAGCAGTGAATGGACAGGGGGTGGCACAGATACGCAGTATTTT; CDR3 protein: CASSEWTGGGTDTQYF
V gene: TRBV13; D gene: TRBD2; clone size: few; J gene: TRBJ2-2; CDR3 DNA: TGTGCCAGCAGTCTTAGCGGGATGAACACCGGGGAGCTGTTTTTT; CDR3 protein: CASSLSGMNTGELFF
V gene: TRBV9; D gene: .; clone size: .; J gene: TRBJ2-5; CDR3 DNA: TGTGCCAGCAGCGTAGGATTCGGGGTTGGGACCCAGTACTTC; CDR3 protein: CASSVGFGVGTQYF
V gene: TRBV7-6; D gene: .; clone size: .; J gene: TRBJ2-5; CDR3 DNA: TGTGCCAGCAGCCCGACCCCCGGGGCTCCCCGTGGGGAGACCCAGTACTTC; CDR3 protein: CASSPTPGAPRGETQYF
V gene: TRBV7-2; D gene: .; clone size: .; J gene: TRBJ2-5; CDR3 DNA: TGTGCCAGCAGCTCCCAGAGACGAAGACTAGACGAGACCCAGTACTTC; CDR3 protein: CASSSQRRRLDETQYF
V gene: TRBV6-6; D gene: TRBD2; clone size: few; J gene: TRBJ2-3; CDR3 DNA: TGTGCCAGCAAGGTCGGGCGGGAGGGCACCAGGGATACGCAGTATTTT; CDR3 protein: CASKVGREGTRDTQYF
V gene: TRBV6-1; D gene: TRBD1; clone size: few; J gene: TRBJ1-1; CDR3 DNA: TGTGCCAGCAGTTTAAACAGGGGTAGTACTGAAGCTTTCTTT; CDR3 protein: CASSLNRGSTEAFF
V gene: TRBV30; D gene: .; clone size: once; J gene: TRBJ1-1; CDR3 DNA: TGTGCCTGGAGTGTAGGAATGAACACTGAAGCTTTCTTT; CDR3 protein: CAWSVGMNTEAFF
V gene: TRBV5-6; D gene: .; clone size: .; J gene: TRBJ1-2; CDR3 DNA: TGTGCCAGCAGCTTTTTAACGGAAGTCCTATCTGGCTACACCTTC; CDR3 protein: CASSFLTEVLSGYTF
V gene: TRBV2; D gene: TRBD1; clone size: .; J gene: TRBJ2-7; CDR3 DNA: TGTGCCAGCAGTGAGGGACAGGTGATCTCCTACGAGCAGTACTTC; CDR3 protein: CASSEGQVISYEQYF
V gene: TRBV9; D gene: TRBD2; clone size: .; J gene: TRBJ2-1; CDR3 DNA: TGTGCCAGCAGCACTCCCCTCGGGACTAGCGGGCTTAGCTCCTACAATGAGCAGTTCTTC; CDR3 protein: CASSTPLGTSGLSSYNEQFF
V gene: TRBV27; D gene: .; clone size: .; J gene: TRBJ2-2; CDR3 DNA: TGTGCCAGCAGTCTGTGGGGGGTGAACACCGGGGAGCTGTTTTTT; CDR3 protein: CASSLWGVNTGELFF
V gene: TRBV25-1; D gene: .; clone size: few; J gene: TRBJ2-5; CDR3 DNA: TGTGCCAGCAGTGAGTTGGGTTCCGAGGAGACCCAGTACTTC; CDR3 protein: CASSELGSEETQYF
V gene: TRBV30; D gene: .; clone size: few; J gene: TRBJ2-1; CDR3 DNA: TGTGCCTGGAACAGGGCCAGCTCCTACAATGAGCAGTTCTTC; CDR3 protein: CAWNRASSYNEQFF
V gene: TRBV30; D gene: .; clone size: .; J gene: TRBJ2-3; CDR3 DNA: TGTGCCTGTTCTTCGGAAGATACGCAGTATTTT; CDR3 protein: CACSSEDTQYF
V gene: TRBV15; D gene: TRBD1; clone size: .; J gene: TRBJ1-5; CDR3 DNA: TGTGCCACCAGCAGCAGAAGGACAGGGTTTAACCAGCCCCAGCATTTT; CDR3 protein: CATSSRRTGFNQPQHF
V gene: TRBV7-2; D gene: .; clone size: few; J gene: TRBJ2-5; CDR3 DNA: TGTGCCAGCAGCCGCCCCACAGGTCAAGAGACCCAGTACTTC; CDR3 protein: CASSRPTGQETQYF
V gene: TRBV7-9; D gene: .; clone size: few; J gene: TRBJ2-7; CDR3 DNA: TGTGCCAGCAGCTTCCCCGGGGCCTACGAGCAGTACTTC; CDR3 protein: CASSFPGAYEQYF
V gene: TRBV5-1; D gene: .; clone size: .; J gene: TRBJ2-5; CDR3 DNA: TGCGCCAGCAGCTTCGGCGGGGGCGAACGCGAGGAGACCCAGTACTTC; CDR3 protein: CASSFGGGEREETQYF
V gene: TRBV9; D gene: TRBD1; clone size: few; J gene: TRBJ2-2; CDR3 DNA: TGTGCCAGCAGCCACCGGACAGGGGCGTCGTCCGGGGAGCTGTTTTTT; CDR3 protein: CASSHRTGASSGELFF
V gene: TRBV2; D gene: TRBD1; clone size: .; J gene: TRBJ1-2; CDR3 DNA: TGTGCCAGCAGTGGGGGACAGGGCTATGGCTACACCTTC; CDR3 protein: CASSGGQGYGYTF
V gene: TRBV9; D gene: TRBD1; clone size: once; J gene: TRBJ1-2; CDR3 DNA: TGTGCCAGCAGCGCGCCAGGGGGTGGCACCTTC; CDR3 protein: CASSAPGGGTF
V gene: TRBV19; D gene: .; clone size: few; J gene: TRBJ2-3; CDR3 DNA: TGTGCCAGTAGTACGCAGAGCTCAACAGATACGCAGTATTTT; CDR3 protein: CASSTQSSTDTQYF
V gene: TRBV5-6; D gene: .; clone size: .; J gene: TRBJ1-5; CDR3 DNA: TGTGCCAGCAGCTCCGACGGGGAGTACAATCAGCCCCAGCATTTT; CDR3 protein: CASSSDGEYNQPQHF
V gene: TRBV4-1; D gene: .; clone size: .; J gene: TRBJ2-1; CDR3 DNA: TGCGCCAGCAGCCAAGATCCGGGAAGCGACAATGAGCAGTTCTTC; CDR3 protein: CASSQDPGSDNEQFF
V gene: TRBV13; D gene: .; clone size: .; J gene: TRBJ1-5; CDR3 DNA: TGTGCCAGCAGCCGGAGCAATCAGCCCCAGCATTTT; CDR3 protein: CASSRSNQPQHF
V gene: TRBV5-1; D gene: .; clone size: once; J gene: TRBJ1-2; CDR3 DNA: TGCGCCAGCAGCTTGGGGACGCTAAGGGCCTTC; CDR3 protein: CASSLGTLRAF
V gene: TRBV15; D gene: .; clone size: .; J gene: TRBJ1-2; CDR3 DNA: TGTGCCACCAGCAGACCTGAGGACCTCGGCTACACCTTC; CDR3 protein: CATSRPEDLGYTF
V gene: TRBV5-1; D gene: TRBD2; clone size: .; J gene: TRBJ2-3; CDR3 DNA: TGCGCCAGCAGCTTGGCGGGGGGGCCGAGGACAGATACGCAGTATTTT; CDR3 protein: CASSLAGGPRTDTQYF
V gene: TRBV6-5; D gene: TRBD1; clone size: .; J gene: TRBJ2-5; CDR3 DNA: TGTGCCAGCAGTCAACAGGGGTTCGGCAAAGAGACCCAGTACTTC; CDR3 protein: CASSQQGFGKETQYF
V gene: TRBV6-1; D gene: .; clone size: .; J gene: TRBJ1-2; CDR3 DNA: TGTGCCAGCAGTGAAGAAAGTAATTGGCCCCAGGGTGGCTACACCTTC; CDR3 protein: CASSEESNWPQGGYTF
V gene: TRBV6-1; D gene: .; clone size: .; J gene: TRBJ1-5; CDR3 DNA: TGTGCCAGCAAAATAGGGAAGAGCAATCAGCCCCAGCATTTT; CDR3 protein: CASKIGKSNQPQHF
V gene: TRBV12-5; D gene: .; clone size: .; J gene: TRBJ1-1; CDR3 DNA: TGTGCTAGTGGTATCGGGAGCACTGAAGCTTTCTTT; CDR3 protein: CASGIGSTEAFF
V gene: TRBV7-9; D gene: .; clone size: .; J gene: TRBJ1-1; CDR3 DNA: TGTGCCAGCAGCTTAGCGGGGGGCGAGGCTTTCTTT; CDR3 protein: CASSLAGGEAFF
V gene: TRBV7-9; D gene: TRBD1; clone size: .; J gene: TRBJ2-7; CDR3 DNA: TGTGCCAGCCACGACCCATCGAGGGGGCCAGGCTACGAGCAGTACTTC; CDR3 protein: CASHDPSRGPGYEQYF
V gene: TRBV20-1; D gene: .; clone size: .; J gene: TRBJ1-2; CDR3 DNA: TGCAGTGCTTCTGACTATGGCTACACCTTC; CDR3 protein: CSASDYGYTF
V gene: TRBV2; D gene: .; clone size: .; J gene: TRBJ1-3; CDR3 DNA: TGTGCCAGCAGTGAATCTGGAAACACCATATATTTT; CDR3 protein: CASSESGNTIYF
V gene: TRBV5-6; D gene: .; clone size: .; J gene: TRBJ2-3; CDR3 DNA: TGTGCCAGCACTAGCACAGATACGCAGTATTTT; CDR3 protein: CASTSTDTQYF
V gene: TRBV5-1; D gene: .; clone size: .; J gene: TRBJ2-3; CDR3 DNA: TGCGCCAGCAGCTGGAGACAGTACACAGATACGCAGTATTTT; CDR3 protein: CASSWRQYTDTQYF
V gene: TRBV4-1; D gene: .; clone size: few; J gene: TRBJ2-7; CDR3 DNA: TGCGCCAGCAGCCAAGTTGTACAGCGAGGACCCTACGAGCAGTACTTC; CDR3 protein: CASSQVVQRGPYEQYF
V gene: TRBV6-5; D gene: .; clone size: .; J gene: TRBJ1-4; CDR3 DNA: TGTGCCAGCACCGGCGGGACAACTAATGAAAAACTGTTTTTT; CDR3 protein: CASTGGTTNEKLFF
V gene: TRBV29-1; D gene: .; clone size: .; J gene: TRBJ2-7; CDR3 DNA: TGCAGCGTTGAAGAGAAGGTGGGGGGGCAGCCCTACGAGCAGTACTTC; CDR3 protein: CSVEEKVGGQPYEQYF
V gene: TRBV4-1; D gene: .; clone size: .; J gene: TRBJ1-1; CDR3 DNA: TGCGCCAGCAGCCATGTGACAGGTGTGAACACTGAAGCTTTCTTT; CDR3 protein: CASSHVTGVNTEAFF
V gene: TRBV29-1; D gene: .; clone size: .; J gene: TRBJ2-3; CDR3 DNA: TGCAGCGTTGAGGGAGGTGGAAGAGGACGGCTGGCAGATACGCAGTATTTT; CDR3 protein: CSVEGGGRGRLADTQYF
V gene: TRBV29-1; D gene: .; clone size: few; J gene: TRBJ1-1; CDR3 DNA: TGCAGCGTTGATTCTGCAGGGCGAGCTTTCTTT; CDR3 protein: CSVDSAGRAFF
V gene: TRBV5-6; D gene: .; clone size: .; J gene: TRBJ2-7; CDR3 DNA: TGTGCCAGCAGCTTGGCGCACCGGGGGGCCATATCCTACGAGCAGTACTTC; CDR3 protein: CASSLAHRGAISYEQYF
V gene: TRBV29-1; D gene: .; clone size: few; J gene: TRBJ1-2; CDR3 DNA: TGCAGCTCAAGTGGCGATGGCTACACCTTC; CDR3 protein: CSSSGDGYTF